This record covers a single T cell receptor (beta chain). Its antigen is not known. These data come from a study of vaccination effects on CD4 cells after COVID-19. Study in general: Vaccination of participants consisted of two doses of either the BNT162b2 or mRNA-1273 vaccine.

Libraries were prepared by immunoSEQ multiplex PCR; TCRdb keeps only in-frame clonotypes and omits some of them. The sample holds tens of thousands of clones, roughly 79% seen once. Before sequencing took place, the ViraFEST assay used viral peptide pools to expand antigen-specific CD4+ T cells. Cultured cells yielded isolated CD4+ T cells after 10 to 11 days. Neither prior SARS-CoV-2 infection nor positive nucleocapsid antibodies were present in the vaccine recipients. With approximately 9.2 ug/ml peptides and 9 to 10 IU/ml IL-2, fewer than 2.5 million PBMC per well were cultured. Fresh IL-2-containing medium replaced half the medium on days 3 and 7. The CDR3 loop spans 15 amino acids. Germline V CDR1 and CDR2: LGHNA, YSLEER. Trimming stripped 2 bases from V and 0 bases from J, with 10 bases between.

J is TRBJ1-2 and V is TRBV4-3; no definite D call. This TCR derives from a human donor who received a COVID-19 vaccine. The sample in question was CD4+ T cells from PBMCs cultured with HCoV-NL63 spike peptides, obtained before COVID-19 vaccination. The CDR3 is CASSQSPPPNYGYTF. The CDR3 nucleotides are TGCGCCAGCAGCCAATCCCCCCCACCTAACTATGGCTACACCTTC.